This section outlines one TCR beta chain sequence together with its context. This entry comes from a study of blood T cell repertoires in COVID-19. Study as a whole: Spain, Italy and the United States supplied samples that represented acute and convalescent COVID-19.

Measured with immunoSEQ multiplex PCR; TCRdb has only the in-frame clones, and not every one. The sample gives under 150,000 clones, approximately 84% of which show up once; 7.5% is in the top ten. The length of the CDR3 is 15 residues. Germline lookup yields CDR1 SGHAT and CDR2 FQNNGV. V gave up 5 bases and J gave up 0 bases; unmatched junction bases: 5. Sequences were obtained from peripheral blood. The chain is built from TRBV11-2 and TRBJ2-3; TRBD1 matches at 7 bases. This sequence originates from a man between 65 and 85 years old with active or convalescent COVID-19. The CDR3 DNA sequence: TGTGCCAGCAGCCCACGACAGGGAAGCACAGATACGCAGTATTTT. Translating it yields CASSPRQGSTDTQYF.